The T cell receptor beta chain described here comes from a study of T-cell memory formation after mild COVID-19. Study results and caveats: Certain responding clones were present in pre-infection memory, suggesting participation of cross-reactive memory. Nothing showed for sure that second-wave clones peaking on day 37 were SARS-CoV-2 specific.

TCRdb used MiXCR to reprocess the 5' RACE reads, holding one entry per CDR3 protein. The sample lists roughly 550,000 distinct CDR3 sequences; roughly 21% were seen once. This clonotype showed up many times. The antigen is not known. The V gene's germline CDR1 is LGHNA and CDR2 YNFKEQ. Between the trimmed V and J ends, which lost 0 bases and 7 bases, there was a span of 13 bases. The CDR3 length is 14 residues. This sequence joins TRBV4-2 and TRBJ2-7; either TRBD1 or TRBD2 may supply D (5 bases each). The receptor's source is an adult woman who had mild COVID-19 (a few samples of this study predate the infection). Cell type and time point are not known. Source material: PBMCs or a T cell subset sorted from them (not recorded which). CDR3 bases: TGTGCCAGCAGCCAAGATCTCGAGGGGAGAGAGCAGTACTTC. Translated, it gives CASSQDLEGREQYF.